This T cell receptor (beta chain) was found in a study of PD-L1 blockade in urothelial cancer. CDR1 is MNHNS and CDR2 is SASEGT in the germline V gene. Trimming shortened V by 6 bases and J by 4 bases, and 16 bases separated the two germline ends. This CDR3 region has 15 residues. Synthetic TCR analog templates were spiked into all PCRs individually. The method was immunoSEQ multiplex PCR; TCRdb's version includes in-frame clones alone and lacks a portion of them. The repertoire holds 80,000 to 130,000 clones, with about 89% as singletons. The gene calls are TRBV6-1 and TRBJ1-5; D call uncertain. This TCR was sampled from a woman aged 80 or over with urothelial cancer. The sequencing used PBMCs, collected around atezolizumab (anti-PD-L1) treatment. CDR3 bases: TGTGCCAGCAGACCCCCGGGGAGCCCGAATCAGCCCCAGCATTTT. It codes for CASRPPGSPNQPQHF.